This record looks at one TCR beta chain sequence and its context. Its target is not known. Here immunoSEQ multiplex PCR was the method, and the copy in TCRdb shows in-frame clones only, minus some. The sample records tens of thousands of clones, around 93% being singletons. The sample comes from a study of T cells after posttransplantation cyclophosphamide. On the day of bone marrow donation, the related graft donor provided peripheral blood. CDR3 size: 12 residues. CDR1 and CDR2 (germline): MDHEN, SYDVKM. Trimming left V 2 bases short and J 8 bases short, with 9 bases between. Study-wide points: TRB overlap between skin or GI tissue T cells and blood was limited. Later blood repertoires were often dominated by clones from the donor CD8+ memory compartment.

This receptor was obtained from a woman aged 25 to 39 in good health and a related stem cell transplant donor. V gene TRBV28 combines with J gene TRBJ1-2; unclear D gene. Sequenced input: PBMCs. The CDR3 is CASSLRRRGYTF. CDR3 nucleotides: TGTGCCAGCAGTTTACGGAGACGGGGCTACACCTTC.